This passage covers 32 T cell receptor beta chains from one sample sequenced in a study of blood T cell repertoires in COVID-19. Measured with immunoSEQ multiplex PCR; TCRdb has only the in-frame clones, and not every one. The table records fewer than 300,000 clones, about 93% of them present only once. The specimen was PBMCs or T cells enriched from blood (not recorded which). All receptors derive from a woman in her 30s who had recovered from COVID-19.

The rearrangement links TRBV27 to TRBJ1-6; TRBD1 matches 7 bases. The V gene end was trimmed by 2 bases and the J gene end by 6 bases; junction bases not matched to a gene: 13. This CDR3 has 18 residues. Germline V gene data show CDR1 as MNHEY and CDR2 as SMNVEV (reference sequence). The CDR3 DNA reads TGTGCCAGCAGTTTACGTGGTAAAATTGGACAGGCTAATTCACCCCTCCACTTT. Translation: CASSLRGKIGQANSPLHF.

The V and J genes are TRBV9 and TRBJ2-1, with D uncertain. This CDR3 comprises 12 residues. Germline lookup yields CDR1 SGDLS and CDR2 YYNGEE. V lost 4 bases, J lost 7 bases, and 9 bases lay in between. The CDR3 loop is CASSLLPNEQFF. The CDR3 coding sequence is TGTGCCAGCAGCCTCCTTCCGAATGAGCAGTTCTTC.

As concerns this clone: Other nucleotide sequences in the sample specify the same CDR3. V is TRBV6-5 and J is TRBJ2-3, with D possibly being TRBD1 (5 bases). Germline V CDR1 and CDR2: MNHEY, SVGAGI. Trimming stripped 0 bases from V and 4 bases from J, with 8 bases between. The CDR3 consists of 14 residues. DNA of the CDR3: TGTGCCAGCAGTTACTCAAGGGGCCCAGATACGCAGTATTTT. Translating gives CASSYSRGPDTQYF.

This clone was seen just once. The CDR3 DNA reads TGTGCCTGGAGTGTACGGACAGAAAAGGATTCACCCCTCCACTTT. Protein sequence: CAWSVRTEKDSPLHF. The rearrangement uses TRBV30 and TRBJ1-6; TRBD1 is a possible D gene (6 bases). The V gene lost 0 bases and the J gene lost 8 bases, with 14 bases spanning the gap. The CDR3 has 15 amino acids. Germline V gives CDR1 GTSNPN, CDR2 SVGIG (reference sequence).

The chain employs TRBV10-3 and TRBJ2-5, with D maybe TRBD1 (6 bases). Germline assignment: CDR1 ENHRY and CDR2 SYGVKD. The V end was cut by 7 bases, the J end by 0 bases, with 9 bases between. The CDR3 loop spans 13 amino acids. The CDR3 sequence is CAIKGQNQETQYF. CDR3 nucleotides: TGTGCCATCAAGGGACAAAACCAAGAGACCCAGTACTTC.

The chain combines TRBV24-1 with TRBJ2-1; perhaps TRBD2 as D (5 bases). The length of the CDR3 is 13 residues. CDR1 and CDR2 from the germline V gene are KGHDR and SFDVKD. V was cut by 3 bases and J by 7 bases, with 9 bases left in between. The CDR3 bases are TGTGCCACCAGTGATGCGGGTTCGAATGAGCAGTTCTTC. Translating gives CATSDAGSNEQFF.

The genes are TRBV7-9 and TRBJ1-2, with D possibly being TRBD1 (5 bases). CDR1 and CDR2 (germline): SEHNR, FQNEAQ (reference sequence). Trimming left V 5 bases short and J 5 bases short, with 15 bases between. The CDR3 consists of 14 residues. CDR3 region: CASSPSAGLYGYTF. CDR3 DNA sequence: TGTGCCAGCAGCCCGAGTGCGGGACTTTATGGCTACACCTTC.

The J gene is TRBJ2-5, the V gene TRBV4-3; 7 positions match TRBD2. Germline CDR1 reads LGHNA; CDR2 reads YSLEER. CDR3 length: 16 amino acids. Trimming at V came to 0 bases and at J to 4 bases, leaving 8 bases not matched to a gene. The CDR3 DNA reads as TGCGCCAGCAGCCAAGATCCAGCGGGACGCCCAGAGACCCAGTACTTC. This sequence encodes CASSQDPAGRPETQYF.

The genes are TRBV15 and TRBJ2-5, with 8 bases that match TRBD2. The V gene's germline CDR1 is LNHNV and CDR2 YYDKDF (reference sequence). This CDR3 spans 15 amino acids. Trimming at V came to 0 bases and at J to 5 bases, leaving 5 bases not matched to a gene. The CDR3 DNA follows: TGTGCCACCAGCAGAGAGGGACTAGAAGGGGAGACCCAGTACTTC. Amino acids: CATSREGLEGETQYF.

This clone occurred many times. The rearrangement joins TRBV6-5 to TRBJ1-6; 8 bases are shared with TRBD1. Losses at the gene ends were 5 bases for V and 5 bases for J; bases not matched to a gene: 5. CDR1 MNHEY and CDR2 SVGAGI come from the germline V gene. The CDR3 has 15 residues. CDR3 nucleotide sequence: TGTGCCAGCAGTCTCCAGACAGGGGATAATTCACCCCTCCACTTT. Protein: CASSLQTGDNSPLHF.

The CDR3: CASSSDKLATDTQYF. CDR3 DNA sequence: TGTGCCAGCAGCTCAGACAAGCTAGCAACAGATACGCAGTATTTT. The chain recombines TRBV7-9 with TRBJ2-3; TRBD2 is a possible D gene (5 bases). Per the germline V gene, CDR1 is SEHNR and CDR2 is FQNEAQ (reference sequence). CDR3 size: 15 residues. The ends were cut back, 4 bases at V and 3 bases at J, with 14 bases in the middle.

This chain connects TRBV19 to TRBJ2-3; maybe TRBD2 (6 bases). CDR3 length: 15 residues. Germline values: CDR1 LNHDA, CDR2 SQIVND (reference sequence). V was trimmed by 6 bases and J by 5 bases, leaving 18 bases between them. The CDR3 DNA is TGTGCCAGTAGCCCTCCGGGAGCAGTGGTAGATACGCAGTATTTT. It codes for CASSPPGAVVDTQYF.

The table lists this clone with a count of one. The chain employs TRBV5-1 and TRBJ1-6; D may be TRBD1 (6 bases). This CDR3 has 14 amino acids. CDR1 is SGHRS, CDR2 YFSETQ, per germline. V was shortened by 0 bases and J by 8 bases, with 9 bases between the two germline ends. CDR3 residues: CASSLDRVDSPLHF. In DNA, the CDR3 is TGCGCCAGCAGCTTGGACAGGGTTGATTCACCCCTCCACTTT.

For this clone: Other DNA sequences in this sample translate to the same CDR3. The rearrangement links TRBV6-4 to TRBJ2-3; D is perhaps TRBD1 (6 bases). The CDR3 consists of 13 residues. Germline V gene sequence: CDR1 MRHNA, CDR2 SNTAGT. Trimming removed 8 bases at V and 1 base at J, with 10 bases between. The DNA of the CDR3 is TGTGCCAGCTCCGCAGGGGGCACAGATACGCAGTATTTT. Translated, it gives CASSAGGTDTQYF.

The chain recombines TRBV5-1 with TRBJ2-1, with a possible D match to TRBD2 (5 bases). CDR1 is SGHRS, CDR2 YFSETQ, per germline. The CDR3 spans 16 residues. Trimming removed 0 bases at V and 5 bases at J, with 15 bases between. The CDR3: CASSLAVRTPDNEQFF. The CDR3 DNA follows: TGCGCCAGCAGCTTGGCCGTCCGGACTCCGGACAATGAGCAGTTCTTC.

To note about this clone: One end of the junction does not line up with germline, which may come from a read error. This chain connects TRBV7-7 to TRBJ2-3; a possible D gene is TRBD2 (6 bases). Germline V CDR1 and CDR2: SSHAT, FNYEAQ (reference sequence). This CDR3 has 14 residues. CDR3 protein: CASSPSASTDTQYF. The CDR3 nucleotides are TGTGCTAGCAGCCCTAGCGCAAGCACAGATACGCAGTATTTT.

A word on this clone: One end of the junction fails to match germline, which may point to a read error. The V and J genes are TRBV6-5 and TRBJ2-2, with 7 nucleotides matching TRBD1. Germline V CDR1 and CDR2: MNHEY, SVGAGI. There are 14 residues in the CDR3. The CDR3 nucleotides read TGTGCCAGCAGCCAGGGACAGATTCTTGGGGGGCTGTTTTTT. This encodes CASSQGQILGGLFF.

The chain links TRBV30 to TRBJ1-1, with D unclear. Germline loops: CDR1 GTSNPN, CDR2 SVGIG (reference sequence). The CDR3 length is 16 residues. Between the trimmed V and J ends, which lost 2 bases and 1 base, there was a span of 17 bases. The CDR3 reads CAWSRSSTAKNTEAFF. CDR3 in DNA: TGTGCCTGGAGTCGGAGCAGCACGGCGAAGAACACTGAAGCTTTCTTT.

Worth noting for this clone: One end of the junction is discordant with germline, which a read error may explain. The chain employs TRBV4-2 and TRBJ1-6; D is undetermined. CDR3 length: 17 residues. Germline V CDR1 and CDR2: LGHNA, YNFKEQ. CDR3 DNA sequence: TGTGCCAGCAGTCAAGGGAGGGCAGGTGGCTTTAATTCACCCCTCCACTTT. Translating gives CASSQGRAGGFNSPLHF.

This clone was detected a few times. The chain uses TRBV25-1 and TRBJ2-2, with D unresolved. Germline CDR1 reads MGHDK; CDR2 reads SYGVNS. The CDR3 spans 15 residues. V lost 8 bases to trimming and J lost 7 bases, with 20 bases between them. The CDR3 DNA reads TGTGCCAGCGGCCCCCCCGGAGAATTCGGCGGGGAGCTGTTTTTT. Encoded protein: CASGPPGEFGGELFF.

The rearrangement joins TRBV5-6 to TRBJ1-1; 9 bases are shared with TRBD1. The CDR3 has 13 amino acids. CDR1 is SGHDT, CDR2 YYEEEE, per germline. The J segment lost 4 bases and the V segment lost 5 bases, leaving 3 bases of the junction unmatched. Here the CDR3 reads CASSPDRGTEAFF. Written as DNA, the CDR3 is TGTGCCAGCAGTCCGGACAGGGGCACTGAAGCTTTCTTT.

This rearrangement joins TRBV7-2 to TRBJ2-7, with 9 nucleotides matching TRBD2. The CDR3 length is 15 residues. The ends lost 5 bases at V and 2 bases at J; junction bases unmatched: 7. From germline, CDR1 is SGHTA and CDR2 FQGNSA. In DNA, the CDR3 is TGTGCCAGCAGCCCTGCTGCGGGAGGGCCCTACGAGCAGTACTTC. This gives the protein CASSPAAGGPYEQYF. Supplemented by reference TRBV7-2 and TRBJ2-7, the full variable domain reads GAGVSQSPSNKVTEKGKDVELRCDPISGHTALYWYRQSLGQGLEFLIYFQGNSAPDKSGLPSDRFSAERTGGSVSTLTIQRTQQEDSAVYLCASSPAAGGPYEQYFGPGTRLTVT.

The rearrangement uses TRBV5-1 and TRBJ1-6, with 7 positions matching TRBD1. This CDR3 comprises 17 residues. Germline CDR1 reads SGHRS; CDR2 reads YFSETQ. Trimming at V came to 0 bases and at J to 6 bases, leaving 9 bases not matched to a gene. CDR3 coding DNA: TGCGCCAGCAGCTTGGGGGACAGCCTCAGATTTAATTCACCCCTCCACTTT. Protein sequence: CASSLGDSLRFNSPLHF.

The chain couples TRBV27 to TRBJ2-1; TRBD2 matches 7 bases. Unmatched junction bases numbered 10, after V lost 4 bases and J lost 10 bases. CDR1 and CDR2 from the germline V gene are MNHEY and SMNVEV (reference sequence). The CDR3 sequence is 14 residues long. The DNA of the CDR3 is TGTGCCAGCAGTTCACTTGCGGGGGTACTGGAGCAGTTCTTC. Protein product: CASSSLAGVLEQFF.

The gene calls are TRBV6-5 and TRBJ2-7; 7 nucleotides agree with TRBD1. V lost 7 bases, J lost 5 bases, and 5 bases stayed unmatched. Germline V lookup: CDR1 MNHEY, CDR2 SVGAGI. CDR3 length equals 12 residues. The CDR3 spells CASTSTGNEQYF. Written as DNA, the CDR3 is TGTGCCAGCACCTCGACAGGGAACGAGCAGTACTTC.

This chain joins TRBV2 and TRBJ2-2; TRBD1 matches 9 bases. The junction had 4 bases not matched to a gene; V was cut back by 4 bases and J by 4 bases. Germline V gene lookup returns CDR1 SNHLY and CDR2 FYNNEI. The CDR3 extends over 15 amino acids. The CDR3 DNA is TGTGCCAGCAGTGGGGGACAGGGTATCACCGGGGAGCTGTTTTTT. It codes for CASSGGQGITGELFF. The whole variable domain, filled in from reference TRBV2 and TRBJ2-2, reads EPEVTQTPSHQVTQMGQEVILRCVPISNHLYFYWYRQILGQKVEFLVSFYNNEISEKSEIFDDQFSVERPDGSNFTLKIRSTKLEDSAMYFCASSGGQGITGELFFGEGSRLTVL.

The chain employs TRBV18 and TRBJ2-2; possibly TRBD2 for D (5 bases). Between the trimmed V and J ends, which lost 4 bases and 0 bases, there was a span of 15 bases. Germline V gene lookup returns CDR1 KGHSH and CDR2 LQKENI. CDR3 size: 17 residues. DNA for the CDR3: TGTGCCAGCTCACAGACTATGGGCGATACGAACACCGGGGAGCTGTTTTTT. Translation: CASSQTMGDTNTGELFF.

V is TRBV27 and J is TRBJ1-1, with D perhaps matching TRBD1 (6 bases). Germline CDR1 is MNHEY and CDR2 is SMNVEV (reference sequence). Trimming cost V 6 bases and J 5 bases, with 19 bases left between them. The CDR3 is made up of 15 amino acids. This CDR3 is CASSQTLLRGTEAFF. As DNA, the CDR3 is TGTGCCAGCAGCCAGACCCTGCTGAGGGGGACTGAAGCTTTCTTT.

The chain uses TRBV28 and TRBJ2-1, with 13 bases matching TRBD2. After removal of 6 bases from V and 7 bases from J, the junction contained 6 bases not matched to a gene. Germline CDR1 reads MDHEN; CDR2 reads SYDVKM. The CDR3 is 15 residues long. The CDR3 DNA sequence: TGTGCCAGCAGCCTACTAGCGGGAGGGCTGAATGAGCAGTTCTTC. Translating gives CASSLLAGGLNEQFF.

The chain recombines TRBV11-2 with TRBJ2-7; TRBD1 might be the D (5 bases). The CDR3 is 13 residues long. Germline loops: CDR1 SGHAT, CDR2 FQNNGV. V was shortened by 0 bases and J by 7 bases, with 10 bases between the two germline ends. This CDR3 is CASSLDHQGEQYF. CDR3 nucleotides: TGTGCCAGCAGCTTAGATCACCAGGGTGAGCAGTACTTC.

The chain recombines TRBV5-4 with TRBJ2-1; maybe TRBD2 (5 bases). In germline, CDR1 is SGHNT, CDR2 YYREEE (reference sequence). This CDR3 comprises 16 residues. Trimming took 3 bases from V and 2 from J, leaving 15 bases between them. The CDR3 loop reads CASSSPEDFAYNEQFF. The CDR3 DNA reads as TGTGCCAGCAGCTCTCCCGAGGACTTCGCCTACAATGAGCAGTTCTTC.

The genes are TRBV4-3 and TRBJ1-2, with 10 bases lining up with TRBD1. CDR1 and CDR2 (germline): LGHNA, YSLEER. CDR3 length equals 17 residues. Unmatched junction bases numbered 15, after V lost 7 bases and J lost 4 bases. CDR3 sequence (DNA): TGCGCCAGCACAGGGGTCCGAGGACAGGGGGAGGTCTATGGCTACACCTTC. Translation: CASTGVRGQGEVYGYTF.